This T cell receptor (beta chain) was sequenced during a study of CD8 T cells in ankylosing spondylitis. General study results and limits: There was reportedly significant enrichment of clones that were disease-linked in matched ankylosing spondylitis synovial fluid.

With 1 base removed from V and 0 bases from J, the gap between germline ends came to 12 bases. The germline gives CDR1 MGHDK, CDR2 SYGVNS. The CDR3 has 16 residues. Only a few counts were recorded for this clonotype. Its antigen remains unidentified. Each CDR3 protein is one row after TCRdb ran MiXCR on the 5' RACE reads. The sample shows some 340,000 distinct CDR3 sequences, roughly 14% of them seen only once. The V call is TRBV25-1, the J call TRBJ1-2; D not certain. This receptor was identified in a male donor with ankylosing spondylitis or in good health (not recorded which). The sequencing input was blood, either unsorted or a sorted T cell fraction (not recorded which). The CDR3 reads CASSEFGRNSNYGYTF. The CDR3 DNA is TGTGCCAGCAGTGAATTCGGGCGGAACTCTAACTATGGCTACACCTTC.